The sequence of this T cell receptor beta chain was determined in a study of patients and donors after allogeneic stem cell transplantation. TCRdb fed the RT-PCR reads into MiXCR, producing one record per CDR3 protein. The profile shows approximately 200,000 distinct CDR3 sequences, 35% to 50% of them singletons. The specimen was blood, either unsorted or a sorted T cell fraction (not recorded which). The receptor was derived from a human donor who was either an allogeneic HSCT recipient or a stem cell or donor lymphocyte infusion donor (not recorded which). It is not recorded whose cells these are; they may come from a transplant donor.

Here the CDR3 reads CASGISGSSYNEQFF. The CDR3, as DNA: TGTGCCAGCGGGATCAGCGGGAGCTCCTACAATGAGCAGTTCTTC. The rearrangement links TRBV19 to TRBJ2-1; 8 bases fit TRBD2. J lost 0 bases, V lost 9 bases, and 7 bases had no gene match. Germline V gives CDR1 LNHDA, CDR2 SQIVND (reference sequence). The length of the CDR3 is 15 residues.